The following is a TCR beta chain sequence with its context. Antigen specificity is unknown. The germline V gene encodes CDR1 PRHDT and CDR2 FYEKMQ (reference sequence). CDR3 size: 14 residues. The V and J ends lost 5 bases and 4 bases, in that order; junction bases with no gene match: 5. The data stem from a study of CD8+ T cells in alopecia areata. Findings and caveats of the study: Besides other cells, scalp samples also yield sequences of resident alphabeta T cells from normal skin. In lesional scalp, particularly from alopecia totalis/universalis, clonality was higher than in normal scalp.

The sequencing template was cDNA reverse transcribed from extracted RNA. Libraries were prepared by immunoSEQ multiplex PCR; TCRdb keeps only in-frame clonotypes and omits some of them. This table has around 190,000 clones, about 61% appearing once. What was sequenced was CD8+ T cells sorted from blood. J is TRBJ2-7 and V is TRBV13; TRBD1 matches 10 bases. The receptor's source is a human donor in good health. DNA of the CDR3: TGTGCCAGCAGCGGGGGACAGGGGAAGTACGAGCAGTACTTC. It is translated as CASSGGQGKYEQYF.